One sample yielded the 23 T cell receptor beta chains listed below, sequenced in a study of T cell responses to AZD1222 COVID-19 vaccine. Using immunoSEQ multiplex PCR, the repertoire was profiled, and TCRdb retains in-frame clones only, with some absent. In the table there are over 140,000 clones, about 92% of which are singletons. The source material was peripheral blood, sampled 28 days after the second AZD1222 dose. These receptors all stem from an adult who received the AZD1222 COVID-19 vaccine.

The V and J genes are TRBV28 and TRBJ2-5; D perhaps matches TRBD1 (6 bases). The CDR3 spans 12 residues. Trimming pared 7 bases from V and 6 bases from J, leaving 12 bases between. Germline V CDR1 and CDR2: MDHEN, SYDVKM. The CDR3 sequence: CASTGQRQTQYF. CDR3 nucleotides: TGTGCCAGCACTGGACAGCGACAGACCCAGTACTTC.

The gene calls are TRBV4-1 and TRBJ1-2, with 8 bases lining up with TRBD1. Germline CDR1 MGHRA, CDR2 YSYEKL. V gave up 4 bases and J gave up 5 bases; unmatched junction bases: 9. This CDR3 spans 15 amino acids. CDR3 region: CASSPYFQGAYGYTF. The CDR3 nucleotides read TGCGCCAGCAGCCCTTACTTCCAGGGGGCATATGGCTACACCTTC.

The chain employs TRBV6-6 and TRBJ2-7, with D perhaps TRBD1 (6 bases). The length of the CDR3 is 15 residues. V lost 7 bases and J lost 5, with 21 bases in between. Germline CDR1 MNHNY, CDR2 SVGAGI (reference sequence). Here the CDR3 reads CASKVMGKGEHEQYF. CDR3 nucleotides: TGTGCCAGCAAAGTCATGGGGAAGGGGGAACACGAGCAGTACTTC.

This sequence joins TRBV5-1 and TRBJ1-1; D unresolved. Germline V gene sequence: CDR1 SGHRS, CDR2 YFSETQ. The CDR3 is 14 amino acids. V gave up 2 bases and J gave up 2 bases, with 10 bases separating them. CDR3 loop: CASSLVQSNTEAFF. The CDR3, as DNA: TGCGCCAGCAGCTTAGTACAATCTAACACTGAAGCTTTCTTT.

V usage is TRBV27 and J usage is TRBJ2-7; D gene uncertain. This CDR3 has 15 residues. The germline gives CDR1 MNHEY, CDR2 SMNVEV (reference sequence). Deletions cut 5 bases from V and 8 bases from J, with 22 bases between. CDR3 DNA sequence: TGTGCCAGCAGTGTGACTGGGGTTGCGATCGATAAGCAGTACTTC. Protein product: CASSVTGVAIDKQYF.

The CDR3, as DNA: TGTGCCAGCAGCTTTAATGGCGGGAGGATCCAAGAGACCCAGTACTTC. Residues: CASSFNGGRIQETQYF. The chain uses TRBV5-4 and TRBJ2-5; 8 nucleotides line up with TRBD2. The CDR3 has 16 amino acids. V shed 2 bases, J shed 1 base, and the junction held 7 bases outside the gene matches. Germline V gene lookup returns CDR1 SGHNT and CDR2 YYREEE (reference sequence).

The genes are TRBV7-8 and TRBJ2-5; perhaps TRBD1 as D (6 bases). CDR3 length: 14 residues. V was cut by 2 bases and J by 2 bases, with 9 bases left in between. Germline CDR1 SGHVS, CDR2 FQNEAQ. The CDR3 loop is CASSLWTAQETQYF. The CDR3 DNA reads TGTGCCAGCAGCTTATGGACAGCACAAGAGACCCAGTACTTC.

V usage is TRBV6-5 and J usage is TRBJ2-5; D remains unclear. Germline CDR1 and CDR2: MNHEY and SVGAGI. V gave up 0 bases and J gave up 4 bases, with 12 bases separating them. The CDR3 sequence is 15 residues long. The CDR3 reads CASSYSSGLRETQYF. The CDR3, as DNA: TGTGCCAGCAGTTACTCGTCCGGTTTGCGAGAGACCCAGTACTTC.

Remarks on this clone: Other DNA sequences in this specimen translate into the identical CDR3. This CDR3 is CASSVVSGSYNEQFF. The CDR3 nucleotides are TGTGCCAGCAGCGTAGTTAGCGGGAGCTACAATGAGCAGTTCTTC. The chain carries TRBV9 and TRBJ2-1, with TRBD2 matching 9 bases. The germline gives CDR1 SGDLS, CDR2 YYNGEE. This CDR3 contains 15 residues. The V and J ends lost 0 bases and 3 bases, in that order; junction bases with no gene match: 1.

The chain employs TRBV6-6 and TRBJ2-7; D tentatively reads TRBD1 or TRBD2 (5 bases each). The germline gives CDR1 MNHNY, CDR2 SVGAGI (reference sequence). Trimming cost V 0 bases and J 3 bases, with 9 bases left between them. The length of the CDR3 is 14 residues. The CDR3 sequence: CASSYSRDGYEQYF. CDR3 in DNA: TGTGCCAGCAGTTACTCCCGGGACGGCTACGAGCAGTACTTC.

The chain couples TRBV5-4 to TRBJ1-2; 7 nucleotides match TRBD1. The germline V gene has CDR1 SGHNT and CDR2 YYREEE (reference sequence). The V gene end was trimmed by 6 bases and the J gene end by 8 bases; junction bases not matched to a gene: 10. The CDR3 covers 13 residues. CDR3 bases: TGTGCCAGCAAAGACAGGGTGGTGAACGGCTACACCTTC. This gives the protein CASKDRVVNGYTF.

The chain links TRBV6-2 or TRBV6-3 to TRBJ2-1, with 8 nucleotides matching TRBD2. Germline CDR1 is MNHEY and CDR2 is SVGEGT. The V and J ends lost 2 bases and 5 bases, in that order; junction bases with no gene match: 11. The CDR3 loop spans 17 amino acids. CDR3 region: CASSYVGPQAGDNEQFF. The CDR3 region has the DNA TGTGCCAGCAGTTACGTGGGGCCTCAAGCGGGAGACAATGAGCAGTTCTTC.

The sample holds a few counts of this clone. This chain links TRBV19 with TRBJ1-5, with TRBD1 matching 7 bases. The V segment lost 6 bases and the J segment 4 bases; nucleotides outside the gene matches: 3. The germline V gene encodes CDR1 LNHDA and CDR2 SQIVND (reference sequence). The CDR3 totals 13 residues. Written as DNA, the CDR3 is TGTGCCAGTAGGACAGGGTTGAATCAGCCCCAGCATTTT. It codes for CASRTGLNQPQHF.

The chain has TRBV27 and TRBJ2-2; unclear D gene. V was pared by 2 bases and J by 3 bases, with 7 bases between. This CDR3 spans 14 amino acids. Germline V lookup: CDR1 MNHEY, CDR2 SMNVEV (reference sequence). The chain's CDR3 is CASSLNSDTGELFF. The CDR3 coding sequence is TGTGCCAGCAGTTTAAATTCTGACACCGGGGAGCTGTTTTTT.

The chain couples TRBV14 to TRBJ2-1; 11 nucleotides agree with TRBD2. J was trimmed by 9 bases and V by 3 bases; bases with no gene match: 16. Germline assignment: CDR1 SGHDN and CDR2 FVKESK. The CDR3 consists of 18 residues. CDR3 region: CASSHFSGRARFAPEQFF. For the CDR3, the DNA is TGTGCCAGCAGCCACTTTAGCGGGAGGGCCCGTTTTGCCCCTGAGCAGTTCTTC. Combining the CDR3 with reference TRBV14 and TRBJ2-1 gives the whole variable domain EAGVTQFPSHSVIEKGQTVTLRCDPISGHDNLYWYRRVMGKEIKFLLHFVKESKQDESGMPNNRFLAERTGGTYSTLKVQPAELEDSGVYFCASSHFSGRARFAPEQFFGPGTRLTVL.

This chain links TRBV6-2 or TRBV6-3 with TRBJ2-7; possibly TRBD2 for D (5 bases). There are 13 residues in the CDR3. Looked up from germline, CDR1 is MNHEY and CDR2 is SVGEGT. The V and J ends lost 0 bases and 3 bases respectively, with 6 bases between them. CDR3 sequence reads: CASSYSGLYEQYF. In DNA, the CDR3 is TGTGCCAGCAGTTACTCTGGACTCTACGAGCAGTACTTC.

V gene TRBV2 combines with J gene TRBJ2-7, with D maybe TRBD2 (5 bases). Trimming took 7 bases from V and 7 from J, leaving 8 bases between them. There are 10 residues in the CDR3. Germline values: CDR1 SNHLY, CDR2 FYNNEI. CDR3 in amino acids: CASNPGEQYF. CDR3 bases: TGTGCCAGCAACCCGGGAGAGCAGTACTTC.

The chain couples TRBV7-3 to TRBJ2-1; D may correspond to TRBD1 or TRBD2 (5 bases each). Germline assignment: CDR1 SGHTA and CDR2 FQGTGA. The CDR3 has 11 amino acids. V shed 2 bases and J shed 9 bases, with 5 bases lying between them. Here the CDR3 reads CASSLGGEQFF. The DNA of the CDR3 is TGTGCCAGCAGCTTAGGGGGTGAGCAGTTCTTC.

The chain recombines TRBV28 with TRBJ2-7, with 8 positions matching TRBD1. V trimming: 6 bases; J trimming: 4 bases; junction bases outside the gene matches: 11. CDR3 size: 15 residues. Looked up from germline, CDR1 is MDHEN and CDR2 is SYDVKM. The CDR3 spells CASRTTGTGLYEQYF. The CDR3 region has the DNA TGTGCCAGCAGGACGACCGGGACAGGCCTATACGAGCAGTACTTC.

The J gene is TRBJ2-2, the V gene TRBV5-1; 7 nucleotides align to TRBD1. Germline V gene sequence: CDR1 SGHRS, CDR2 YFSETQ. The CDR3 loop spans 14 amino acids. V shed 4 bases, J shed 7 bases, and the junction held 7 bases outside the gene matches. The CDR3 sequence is CASSPTGQDGELFF. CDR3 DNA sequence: TGCGCCAGCAGCCCGACAGGGCAGGACGGGGAGCTGTTTTTT.

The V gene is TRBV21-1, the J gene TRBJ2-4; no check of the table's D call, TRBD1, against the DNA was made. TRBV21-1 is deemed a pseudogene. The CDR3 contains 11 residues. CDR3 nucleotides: TGTGGACAGGGAGTCAAAAACATTCAGTACTTC. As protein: CGQGVKNIQYF.

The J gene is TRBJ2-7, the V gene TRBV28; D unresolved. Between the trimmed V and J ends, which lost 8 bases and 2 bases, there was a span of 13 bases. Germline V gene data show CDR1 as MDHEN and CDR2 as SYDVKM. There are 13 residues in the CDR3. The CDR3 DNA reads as TGTGCCAGCTCCGGTAATAGGCCCTACGAGCAGTACTTC. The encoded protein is CASSGNRPYEQYF.

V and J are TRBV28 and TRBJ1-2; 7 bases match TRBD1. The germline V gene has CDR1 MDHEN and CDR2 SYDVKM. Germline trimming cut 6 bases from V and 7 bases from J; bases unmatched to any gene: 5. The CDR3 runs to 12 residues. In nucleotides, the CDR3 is TGTGCCAGCAGGGAAGGGGGCGCTGGCTACACCTTC. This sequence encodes CASREGGAGYTF.